The clone carrying this TCR beta chain was seen once. These data come from a study of blood T cell repertoires in COVID-19. Study-level background: The study drew acute and convalescent COVID-19 samples from the United States, Italy and Spain. T cells, B-cell-depleted T cells, or PBMCs supplied cDNA or gDNA.

The V segment lost 6 bases and the J segment 1 base; nucleotides outside the gene matches: 3. The V gene's germline CDR1 is MNHNY and CDR2 SVGAGI (reference sequence). This CDR3 is built from 14 residues. In the source study's methods: Researchers report that nucleated cell counts were estimated from reference gene primer amplification. Produced via immunoSEQ multiplex PCR; TCRdb's table is partial and in-frame only. The D gene and trimming were derived from the DNA, and the V and J assignments and clone size from that table. Of approximately 33,000 clones in the sample, approximately 80% were seen once.

This TCR came from a man between 65 and 85 years old with acute or convalescent COVID-19. Specimen: peripheral blood. The chain carries TRBV6-6 and TRBJ1-5; 7 nucleotides match TRBD1. The CDR3 region has the DNA TGTGCCAGCAGGCCAGGGGGGAGCAATCAGCCCCAGCATTTT. Translation: CASRPGGSNQPQHF.